This T cell receptor beta chain was recorded in a study of blood T cell repertoires in COVID-19. Study details: Samples representing acute and convalescent COVID-19 were sourced from the United States, Italy and Spain. T cells, B-cell-depleted T cells, or PBMCs provided the cDNA or gDNA that served as material.

The CDR3 is 15 residues long. J lost 8 bases, V lost 4 bases, and 12 bases had no gene match. Germline V gene sequence: CDR1 SGHTA, CDR2 FQGNSA. This clone was found once. Original handling: Researchers report that nucleated cell counts were estimated from reference gene primer amplification. This table comes from immunoSEQ multiplex PCR, and its TCRdb copy is limited to in-frame clones, with some not included. From that table come the V and J calls and clone size; the DNA was used to work out D and trimming. This table has under 250,000 clones, approximately 84% appearing once. Sequencing input: peripheral blood. The rearrangement joins TRBV7-2 to TRBJ1-1; 8 bases fit TRBD1. This sequence originates from a man in his fifties or sixties with active or convalescent COVID-19. The CDR3 nucleotides read TGTGCCAGCAGCTATACCCCAGGACAGGGCGGGGAAGCTTTCTTT. Encoded protein: CASSYTPGQGGEAFF.